This T cell receptor (beta chain) was identified during a study of CD8+ T cells in alopecia areata. At the level of the study: Those patients who were treated received oral tofacitinib, which was given at 5 to 10 mg twice daily for moderate-to-severe alopecia areata. Affected scalp percentage set treated patients' severity scores. Study-wide points: Sequence data from scalp samples additionally include resident alphabeta T cells of normal skin.

Treatment noted: oral pan-JAK inhibitor, 5-10 mg twice daily. Those with alopecia areata gave lesional scalp punch biopsies and peripheral blood. The CDR3 is 13 residues long. V was pared by 1 base and J by 4 bases, with 7 bases between. CDR1 and CDR2 from the germline V gene are LNHDA and SQIVND (reference sequence). Only a few counts were recorded for this clone. Its antigen is undetermined. The authors extracted RNA and reverse transcribed it into cDNA as the sequencing template. Some clones are missing from TCRdb's copy, which holds only in-frame ones; the method was immunoSEQ multiplex PCR. The sample shows about 270,000 clones, 60% of them seen only once.

The chain uses TRBV19 and TRBJ1-1, with D hard to call. Sequencing used CD4+ T cells sorted from blood, obtained around week 54, from a patient treated with tofacitinib. The origin of this receptor is a human donor with alopecia areata. The CDR3 reads CASSIVMGTEAFF. CDR3 nucleotide sequence: TGTGCCAGTAGTATAGTGATGGGCACTGAAGCTTTCTTT.